This T cell receptor beta chain was retrieved from a study of shared clonotypes between healthy human individuals. Findings and limits, study-wide: Represented diversity, genetic and exposure-history alike, was limited by few donors.

In the case of this clone: Its antigen is not known.

Division of CD4+ cells produced a CD45RA+ naive subset and a CD45RA-negative memory subset. Assay runs were performed at deep level. This table comes from immunoSEQ multiplex PCR, and its TCRdb copy is limited to in-frame clones, with some not included. Altogether 1.5 million to 1.9 million clones are present, nearly 99% being singletons, with the ten largest covering roughly 0.45%. With 3 bases removed from V and 6 bases from J, the gap between germline ends came to 9 bases. There are 14 residues in the CDR3. The V gene's germline CDR1 is MNHEY and CDR2 SVGAGI. The receptor comes from a man aged 30 to 39 in good health. The specimen sequenced was naive CD4+ T cells sorted from blood. Sample subset: CD45RA+ positively selected. The genes are TRBV6-5 and TRBJ1-6; no definite D call. The CDR3 is CASSYGPSNSPLHF. CDR3 sequence (DNA): TGTGCCAGCAGTTATGGCCCCAGTAATTCACCCCTCCACTTT.